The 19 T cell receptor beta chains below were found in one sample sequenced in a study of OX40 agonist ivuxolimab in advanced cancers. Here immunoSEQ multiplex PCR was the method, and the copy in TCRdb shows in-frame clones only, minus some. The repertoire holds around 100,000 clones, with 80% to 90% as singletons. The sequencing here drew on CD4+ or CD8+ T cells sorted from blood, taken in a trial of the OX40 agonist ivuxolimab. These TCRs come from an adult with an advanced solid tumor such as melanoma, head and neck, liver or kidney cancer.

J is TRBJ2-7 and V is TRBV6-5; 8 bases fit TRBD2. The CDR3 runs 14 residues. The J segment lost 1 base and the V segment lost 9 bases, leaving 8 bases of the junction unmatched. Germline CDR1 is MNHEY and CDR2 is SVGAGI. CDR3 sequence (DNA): TGTGCCAGTTCCAGCGGGAGAGGGTCCTACGAGCAGTACTTC. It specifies CASSSGRGSYEQYF.

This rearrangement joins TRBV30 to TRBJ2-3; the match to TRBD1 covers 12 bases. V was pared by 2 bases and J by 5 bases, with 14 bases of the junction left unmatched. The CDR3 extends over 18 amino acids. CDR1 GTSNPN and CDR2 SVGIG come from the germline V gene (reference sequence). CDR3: CAWSKMRGTGGALDTQYF. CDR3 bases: TGTGCCTGGAGTAAGATGCGTGGGACAGGGGGCGCGTTAGATACGCAGTATTTT.

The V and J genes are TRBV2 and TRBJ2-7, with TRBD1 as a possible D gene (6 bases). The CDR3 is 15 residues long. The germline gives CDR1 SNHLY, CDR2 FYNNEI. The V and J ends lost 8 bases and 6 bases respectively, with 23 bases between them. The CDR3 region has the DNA TGTGCCAGCTTCTCCTTGGGGGCAGGGGATGGCGAGCAGTACTTC. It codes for CASFSLGAGDGEQYF.

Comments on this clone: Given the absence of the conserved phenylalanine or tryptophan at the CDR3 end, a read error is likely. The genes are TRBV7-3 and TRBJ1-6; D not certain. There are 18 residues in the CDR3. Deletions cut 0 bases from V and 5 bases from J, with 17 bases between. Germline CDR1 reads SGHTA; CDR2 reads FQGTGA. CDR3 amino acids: CASSLTPQAHLNNSPLHY. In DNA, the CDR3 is TGTGCCAGCAGCTTAACGCCGCAGGCCCACTTAAATAATTCACCCCTCCACTAT.

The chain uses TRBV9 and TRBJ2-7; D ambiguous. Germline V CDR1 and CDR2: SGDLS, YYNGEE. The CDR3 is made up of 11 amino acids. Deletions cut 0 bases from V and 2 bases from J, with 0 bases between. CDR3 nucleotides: TGTGCCAGCAGCGTAGCCTACGAGCAGTACTTC. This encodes CASSVAYEQYF.

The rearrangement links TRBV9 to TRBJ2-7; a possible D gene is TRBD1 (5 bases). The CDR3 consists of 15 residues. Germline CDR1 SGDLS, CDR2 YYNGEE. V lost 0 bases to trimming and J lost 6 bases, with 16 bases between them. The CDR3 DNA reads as TGTGCCAGCAGCGTAGCTACAGGAACCTATTTCGAGCAGTACTTC. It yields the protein CASSVATGTYFEQYF. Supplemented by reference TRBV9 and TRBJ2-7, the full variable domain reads DSGVTQTPKHLITATGQRVTLRCSPRSGDLSVYWYQQSLDQGLQFLIQYYNGEERAKGNILERFSAQQFPDLHSELNLSSLELGDSALYFCASSVATGTYFEQYFGPGTRLTVT.

CDR3 nucleotides: TGTGCCAGCAGCTTAGTCGGACAGGGAGGGACTGAAGCTTTCTTT. Its translation is CASSLVGQGGTEAFF. This rearrangement joins TRBV7-3 to TRBJ1-1, with 8 nucleotides matching TRBD1. V lost 2 bases to trimming and J lost 5 bases; unmatched junction nucleotides: 7. The CDR3 spans 15 residues. Germline V gene lookup returns CDR1 SGHTA and CDR2 FQGTGA.

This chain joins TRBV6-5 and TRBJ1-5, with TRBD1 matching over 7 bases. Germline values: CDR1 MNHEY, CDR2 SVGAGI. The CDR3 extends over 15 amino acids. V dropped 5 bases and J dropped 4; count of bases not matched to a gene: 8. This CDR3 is CASSADRVENQPQHF. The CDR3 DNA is TGTGCCAGCAGTGCCGACAGGGTGGAGAATCAGCCCCAGCATTTT.

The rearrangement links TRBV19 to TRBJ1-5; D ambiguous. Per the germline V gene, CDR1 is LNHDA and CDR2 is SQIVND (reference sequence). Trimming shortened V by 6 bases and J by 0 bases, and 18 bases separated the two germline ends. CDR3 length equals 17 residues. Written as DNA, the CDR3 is TGTGCCAGTAGAACGAGGACCGAGTTCGATAGCAATCAGCCCCAGCATTTT. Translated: CASRTRTEFDSNQPQHF.

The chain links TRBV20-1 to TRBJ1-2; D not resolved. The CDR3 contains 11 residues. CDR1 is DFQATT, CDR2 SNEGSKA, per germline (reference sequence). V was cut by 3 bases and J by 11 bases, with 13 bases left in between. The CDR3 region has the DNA TGCAGTGCTAGTCCCGGGCAGAGGTACACCTTC. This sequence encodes CSASPGQRYTF.

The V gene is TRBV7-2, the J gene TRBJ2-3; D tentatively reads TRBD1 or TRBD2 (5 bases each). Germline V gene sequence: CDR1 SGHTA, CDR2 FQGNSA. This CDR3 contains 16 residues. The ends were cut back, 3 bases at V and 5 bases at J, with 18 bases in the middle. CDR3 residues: CASSFGPVAGGDTQYF. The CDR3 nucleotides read TGTGCCAGCAGCTTCGGGCCGGTAGCTGGGGGAGATACGCAGTATTTT.

CDR3 sequence: CASSLQGSSGANVLTF. CDR3 coding DNA: TGTGCCAGCAGCTTACAGGGGAGCTCTGGGGCCAACGTCCTGACTTTC. V gene TRBV11-2 combines with J gene TRBJ2-6; D might be TRBD1 (6 bases). V shed 2 bases and J shed 0 bases, with 8 bases lying between them. Germline CDR1 and CDR2: SGHAT and FQNNGV. The CDR3 has 16 residues.

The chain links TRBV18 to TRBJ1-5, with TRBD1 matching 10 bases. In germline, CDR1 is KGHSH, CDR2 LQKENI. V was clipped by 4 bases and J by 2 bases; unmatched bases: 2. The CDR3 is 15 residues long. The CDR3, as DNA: TGTGCCAGCTCACGAGGGACAGGGGGCAATCAGCCCCAGCATTTT. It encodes CASSRGTGGNQPQHF.

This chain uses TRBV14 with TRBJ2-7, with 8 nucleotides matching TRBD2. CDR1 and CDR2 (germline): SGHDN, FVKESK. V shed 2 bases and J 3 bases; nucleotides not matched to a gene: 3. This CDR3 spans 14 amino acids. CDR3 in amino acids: CASSQHGRVYEQYF. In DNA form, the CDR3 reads TGTGCCAGCAGCCAACACGGGAGGGTCTACGAGCAGTACTTC.

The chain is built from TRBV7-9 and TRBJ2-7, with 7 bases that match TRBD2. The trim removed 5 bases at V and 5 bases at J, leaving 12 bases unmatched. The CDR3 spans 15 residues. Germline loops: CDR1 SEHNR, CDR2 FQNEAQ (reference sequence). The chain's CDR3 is CASSPRAGESNEQYF. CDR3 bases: TGTGCCAGCAGCCCTAGGGCGGGGGAGTCAAACGAGCAGTACTTC.

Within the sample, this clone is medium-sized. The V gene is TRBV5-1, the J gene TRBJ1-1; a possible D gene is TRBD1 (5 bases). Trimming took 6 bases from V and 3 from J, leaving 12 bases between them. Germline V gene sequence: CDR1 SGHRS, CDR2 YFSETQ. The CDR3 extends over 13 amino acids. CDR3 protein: CASMRQGDTEAFF. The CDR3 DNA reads TGCGCCAGCATGAGGCAGGGAGACACTGAAGCTTTCTTT.

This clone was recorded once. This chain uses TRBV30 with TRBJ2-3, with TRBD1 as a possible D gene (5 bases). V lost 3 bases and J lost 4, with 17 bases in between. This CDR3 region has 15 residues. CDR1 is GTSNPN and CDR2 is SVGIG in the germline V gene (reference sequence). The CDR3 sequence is CAWRRSGQTADTQYF. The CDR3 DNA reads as TGTGCCTGGAGGCGGTCAGGTCAGACAGCAGATACGCAGTATTTT.

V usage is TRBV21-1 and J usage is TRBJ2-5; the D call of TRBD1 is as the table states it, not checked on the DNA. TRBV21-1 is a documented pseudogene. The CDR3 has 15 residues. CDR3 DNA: TGTGCCAGCAGCATTACGACAGGGGGCCAAGAGACCCAGTACTTC. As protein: CASSITTGGQETQYF.

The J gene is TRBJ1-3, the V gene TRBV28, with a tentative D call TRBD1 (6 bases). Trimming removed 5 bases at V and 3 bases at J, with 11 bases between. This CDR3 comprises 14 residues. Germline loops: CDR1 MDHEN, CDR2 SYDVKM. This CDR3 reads CASSPSTGGNTIYF. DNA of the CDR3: TGTGCCAGCAGTCCCTCGACAGGTGGAAACACCATATATTTT.